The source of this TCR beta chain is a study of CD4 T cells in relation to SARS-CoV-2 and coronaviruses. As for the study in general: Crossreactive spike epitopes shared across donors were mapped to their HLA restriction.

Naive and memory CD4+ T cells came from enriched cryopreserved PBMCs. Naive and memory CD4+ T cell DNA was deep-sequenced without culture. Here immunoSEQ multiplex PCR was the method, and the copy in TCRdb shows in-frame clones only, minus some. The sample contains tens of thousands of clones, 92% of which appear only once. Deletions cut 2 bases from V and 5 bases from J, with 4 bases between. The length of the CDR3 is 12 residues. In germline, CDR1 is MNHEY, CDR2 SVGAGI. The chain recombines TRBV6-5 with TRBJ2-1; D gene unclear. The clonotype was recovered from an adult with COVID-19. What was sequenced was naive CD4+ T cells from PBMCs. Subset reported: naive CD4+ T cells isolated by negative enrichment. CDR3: CASSYGNNEQFF. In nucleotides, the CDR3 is TGTGCCAGCAGTTACGGGAACAATGAGCAGTTCTTC.